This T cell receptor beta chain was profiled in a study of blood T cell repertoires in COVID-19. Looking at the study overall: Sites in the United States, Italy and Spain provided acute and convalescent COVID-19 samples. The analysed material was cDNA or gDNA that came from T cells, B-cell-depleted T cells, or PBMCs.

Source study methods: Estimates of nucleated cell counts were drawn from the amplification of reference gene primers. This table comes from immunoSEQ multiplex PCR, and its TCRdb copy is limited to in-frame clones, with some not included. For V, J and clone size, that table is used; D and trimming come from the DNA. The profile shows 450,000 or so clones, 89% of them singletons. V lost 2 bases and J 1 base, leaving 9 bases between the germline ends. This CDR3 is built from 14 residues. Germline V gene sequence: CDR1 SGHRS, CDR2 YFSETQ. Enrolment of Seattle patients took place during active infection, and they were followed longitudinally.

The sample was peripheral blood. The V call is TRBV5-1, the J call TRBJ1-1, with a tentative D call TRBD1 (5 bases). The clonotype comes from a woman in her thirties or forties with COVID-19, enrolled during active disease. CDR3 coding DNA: TGCGCCAGCAGCTTTACAGGTACGAACACTGAAGCTTTCTTT. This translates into CASSFTGTNTEAFF.